Listed below are T cell receptor beta chains from one sample, sequenced in a study of blood T cell repertoires in COVID-19. Sequenced by immunoSEQ multiplex PCR; TCRdb stores in-frame clones only, minus some. The profile shows a few hundred thousand clones, 87% of them singletons. Sequencing was done on a sample of peripheral blood. The receptors were gathered from a man between 18 and 29 years old with active or convalescent COVID-19. The CDR3 runs from the conserved cysteine through the conserved F or W. D genes are given only for firm matches. Expanded clones are given a class, and other clones once, few, many or no size at all.

14 | NA | TRBD1 | TRBJ2-7 | TRBV5-1 | CASSAGTGDYEQYF | TGCGCCAGCAGCGCCGGGACAGGGGACTACGAGCAGTACTTC
15 | NA | NA | TRBJ1-2 | TRBV5-1 | CASSLPDSANGGYTF | TGCGCCAGCAGCTTACCCGACAGCGCCAATGGAGGCTACACCTTC
17 | NA | NA | TRBJ2-6 | TRBV5-1 | CASSLLPLSSGANVLTF | TGCGCCAGCAGCTTGTTACCCCTTAGCTCTGGGGCCAACGTCCTGACTTTC
15 | NA | TRBD1 | TRBJ1-6 | TRBV15 | CATSRGTGRNSPLHF | TGTGCCACCAGCAGAGGGACAGGGCGGAATTCACCCCTCCACTTT
13 | NA | NA | TRBJ2-3 | TRBV7-9 | CASSLYSTDTQYF | TGTGCCAGCAGCTTATACTCCACAGATACGCAGTATTTT
15 | NA | NA | TRBJ1-1 | TRBV29-1 | CSVVSRLTGGTEAFF | TGCAGCGTTGTAAGCAGACTAACGGGGGGCACTGAAGCTTTCTTT
14 | NA | TRBD1 | TRBJ2-5 | TRBV5-4 | CASKIGTGEETQYF | TGTGCCAGCAAAATCGGGACAGGGGAAGAGACCCAGTACTTC
16 | NA | NA | TRBJ2-7 | TRBV19 | CASSIVGQGGLYEQYF | TGTGCCAGTAGTATAGTCGGACAGGGAGGGCTTTACGAGCAGTACTTC
16 | NA | NA | TRBJ2-2 | TRBV2 | CASSEETGPNTGELFF | TGTGCCAGCAGTGAAGAGACAGGACCGAACACCGGGGAGCTGTTTTTT
15 | NA | TRBD1 | TRBJ2-7 | TRBV6-6 | CASSYHKGASYEQYF | TGTGCCAGCAGTTACCACAAGGGGGCTTCCTACGAGCAGTACTTC
15 | NA | NA | TRBJ1-3 | TRBV7-2 | CASSLQGLIGNTIYF | TGTGCCAGCAGCTTACAGGGGCTGATAGGAAACACCATATATTTT
15 | NA | NA | TRBJ1-3 | TRBV18 | CASSPPTNPGNTIYF | TGTGCCAGCTCACCTCCGACTAACCCTGGAAACACCATATATTTT
15 | NA | TRBD2 | TRBJ2-1 | TRBV11-2 | CASSFALAGYNEQFF | TGTGCCAGCAGCTTCGCCCTAGCGGGTTACAATGAGCAGTTCTTC
16 | many | NA | TRBJ2-2 | TRBV24-1 | CATSDHPSPGPGELFF | TGTGCCACCAGTGACCATCCCTCTCCTGGCCCCGGGGAGCTGTTTTTT
17 | NA | TRBD1 | TRBJ1-4 | TRBV7-9 | CASSSPRRDSLNEKLFF | TGTGCCAGCAGCTCCCCAAGGCGGGACAGTCTTAATGAAAAACTGTTTTTT
15 | NA | TRBD1 | TRBJ1-5 | TRBV19 | CATSLAGGVRQPQHF | TGTGCCACCAGTTTGGCAGGGGGCGTACGTCAGCCCCAGCATTTT
18 | NA | NA | TRBJ1-1 | TRBV5-6 | CASSPVRWSGDVNTEAFF | TGTGCCAGCAGCCCCGTGAGGTGGTCAGGGGATGTGAACACTGAAGCTTTCTTT
14 | NA | TRBD2 | TRBJ2-5 | TRBV9 | CASSDSGAAETQYF | TGTGCCAGCAGCGATAGCGGGGCTGCAGAGACCCAGTACTTC
14 | NA | TRBD1 | TRBJ1-2 | TRBV6-5 | CASRAGGSNYGYTF | TGTGCCAGCAGAGCAGGGGGCTCGAACTATGGCTACACCTTC
16 | NA | NA | TRBJ1-5 | TRBV28 | CASSQAWLVEGQPQHF | TGTGCCAGCAGCCAGGCGTGGTTGGTAGAAGGTCAGCCCCAGCATTTT
17 | NA | NA | TRBJ2-2 | TRBV4-1 | CASSQVLSGDITGELFF | TGCGCCAGCAGCCAAGTACTCTCCGGGGACATAACCGGGGAGCTGTTTTTT
14 | NA | TRBD1 | TRBJ1-2 | TRBV28 | CASSFQGTGYGYTF | TGTGCCAGCAGTTTCCAAGGGACAGGCTATGGCTACACCTTC
14 | NA | NA | TRBJ2-7 | TRBV19 | CASSISAGPIEQYF | TGTGCCAGTAGTATCTCAGCGGGCCCTATCGAGCAGTACTTC
16 | NA | TRBD2 | TRBJ2-2 | TRBV7-2 | CASSLGLAGVTGELFF | TGTGCCAGCAGCTTGGGACTAGCGGGAGTCACCGGGGAGCTGTTTTTT
13 | NA | TRBD1 | TRBJ1-5 | TRBV25-1 | CASGGTGNQPQHF | TGTGCCAGCGGAGGGACAGGCAATCAGCCCCAGCATTTT
14 | NA | TRBD1 | TRBJ1-2 | TRBV2 | CASSATGGGYGYTF | TGTGCCAGCAGCGCCACAGGGGGCGGTTATGGCTACACCTTC
15 | NA | TRBD2 | TRBJ2-7 | TRBV3-1/TRBV3-2 | CASSPSGGRAYEQYF | TGTGCCAGCAGCCCCAGCGGGGGCCGTGCCTACGAGCAGTACTTC
14 | NA | TRBD1 | TRBJ1-6 | TRBV7-9 | CASSLQGGNSPLHF | TGTGCCAGCAGCTTGCAGGGGGGTAATTCACCCCTCCACTTT
17 | few | TRBD2 | TRBJ2-2 | TRBV29-1 | CSVKGLAGRPNTGELFF | TGCAGCGTTAAAGGACTAGCGGGGAGACCGAACACCGGGGAGCTGTTTTTT
15 | few | TRBD1 | TRBJ1-2 | TRBV28 | CASSREQGARLGYTF | TGTGCCAGCAGCCGGGAGCAGGGGGCGCGGTTAGGCTACACCTTC
13 | NA | TRBD1 | TRBJ1-2 | TRBV28 | CASRPQGAYGYTF | TGTGCCAGCCGACCCCAGGGGGCATATGGCTACACCTTC
12 | NA | NA | TRBJ1-5 | TRBV12-5 | CAGRGYWQPQHF | TGTGCTGGTAGGGGTTATTGGCAGCCCCAGCATTTT
14 | NA | TRBD1 | TRBJ1-2 | TRBV19 | CASSDRGRGYGYTF | TGTGCCAGTAGCGACAGGGGGCGCGGCTATGGCTACACCTTC
15 | few | NA | TRBJ2-1 | TRBV5-1 | CASSFGESSYNEQFF | TGCGCCAGCAGCTTCGGAGAGAGCTCCTACAATGAGCAGTTCTTC
15 | NA | TRBD1 | TRBJ1-4 | TRBV27 | CASSTWTGESEKLFF | TGTGCCAGCAGTACTTGGACAGGGGAAAGTGAAAAACTGTTTTTT
14 | NA | NA | TRBJ1-1 | TRBV7-2 | CASVTRAGYTEAFF | TGTGCCAGCGTTACCAGGGCGGGGTACACTGAAGCTTTCTTT
16 | NA | TRBD2 | TRBJ2-7 | TRBV3-1/TRBV3-2 | CASSQDPGGVYYEQYF | TGTGCCAGCAGCCAAGATCCCGGGGGGGTATACTACGAGCAGTACTTC
14 | NA | NA | TRBJ2-3 | TRBV6-5 | CASSYNIRGDTQYF | TGTGCCAGCAGTTACAACATTAGGGGCGATACGCAGTATTTT
18 | NA | TRBD1 | TRBJ1-2 | TRBV10-2 | CASSESNFRDRKLYGYTF | TGCGCCAGCAGTGAGTCGAACTTCAGGGACAGGAAACTATATGGCTACACCTTC